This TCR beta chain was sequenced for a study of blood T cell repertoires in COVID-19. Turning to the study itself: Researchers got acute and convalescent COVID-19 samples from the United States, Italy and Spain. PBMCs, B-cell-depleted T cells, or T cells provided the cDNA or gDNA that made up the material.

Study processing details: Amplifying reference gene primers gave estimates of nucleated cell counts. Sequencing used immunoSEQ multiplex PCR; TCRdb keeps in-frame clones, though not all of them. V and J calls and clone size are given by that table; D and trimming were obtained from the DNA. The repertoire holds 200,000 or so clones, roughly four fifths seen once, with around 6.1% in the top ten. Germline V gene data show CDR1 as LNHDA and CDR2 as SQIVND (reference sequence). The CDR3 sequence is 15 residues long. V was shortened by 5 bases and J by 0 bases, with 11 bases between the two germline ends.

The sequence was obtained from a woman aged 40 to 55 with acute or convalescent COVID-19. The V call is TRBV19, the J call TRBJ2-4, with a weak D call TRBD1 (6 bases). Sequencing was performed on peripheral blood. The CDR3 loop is CASSWDNTAKNIQYF. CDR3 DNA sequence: TGTGCCAGTAGTTGGGACAATACAGCCAAAAACATTCAGTACTTC.